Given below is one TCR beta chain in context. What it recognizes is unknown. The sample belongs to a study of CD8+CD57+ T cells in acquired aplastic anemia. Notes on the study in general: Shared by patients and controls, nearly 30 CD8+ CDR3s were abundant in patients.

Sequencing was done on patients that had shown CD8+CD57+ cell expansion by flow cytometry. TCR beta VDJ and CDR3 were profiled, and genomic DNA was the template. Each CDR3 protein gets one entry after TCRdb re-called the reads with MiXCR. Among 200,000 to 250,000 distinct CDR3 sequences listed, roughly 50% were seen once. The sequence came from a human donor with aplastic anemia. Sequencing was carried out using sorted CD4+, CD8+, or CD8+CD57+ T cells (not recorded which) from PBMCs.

DNA of the CDR3: TGTGCCAGCCGGGGGAGGGGAAACACCATATATTTT. It specifies CASRGRGNTIYF. The chain employs TRBV2 and TRBJ1-3; D might be TRBD1 (5 bases). The CDR3 extends over 12 amino acids. V lost 8 bases, J lost 4 bases, and 9 bases lay in between. Germline V gene data show CDR1 as SNHLY and CDR2 as FYNNEI.